The TCR beta chain described here comes from a study of CXCR3-negative and CXCR3-positive naive CD8 T cells. The study's findings and limits: More hydrophobic TRB CDR3s were found in CXCR3-positive naive cells than in CXCR3-negative naive cells.

As to this clonotype: The antigen is not known.

The CDR3 has 15 residues. Germline V gene data show CDR1 as MNHEY and CDR2 as SVGAGI. TRB cDNA libraries were made by UMI-labeled 5' RACE. TCRdb re-called the 5' RACE reads; every CDR3 protein appears as one record, without DNA. Its listing shows around 60,000 distinct CDR3 sequences. This TCR came from a human donor in good health. Some clones in this sample may be carry-over from other donors' samples. This chain links TRBV6-5 with TRBJ2-3; TCRdb lists TRBD1, though no DNA is available to test this call. Sequenced sample: naive CXCR3+ CD8+ T cells from blood. Subset noted: CD45RO-CCR7+CD27+CD95- naive CD8+ T cells expressing CXCR3 (TNR3+). The CDR3 loop is CASSYSTGVTDTQYF.